This record covers a single T cell receptor (beta chain). This clonotype has only a few counts. Its antigen remains undetermined. No base qualities exist here, and no much larger clone lies one base off it. Systemically healthy Caucasian individuals from Russia, about 38 in total and aged roughly 6 to 100 years, were included as donors. Each donor gave around 9.5 milliliters of peripheral blood, collected into EDTA-treated Vacutainer tubes. PBMCs were isolated by Ficoll-Paque density-gradient centrifugation, with at least 6 million obtained per sample. Trizol reagent was used to extract total RNA from PBMCs, with at least 6 micrograms per sample. Naive CD45RAhigh/CD27high T cell percentages were measured by flow cytometry on a PBMC aliquot from every donor. The source of the sample is a study of blood T cells in healthy people across ages (dated by TCRdb to the mid-2010s). Background for the entire study: In model experiments, template switching captured roughly one uniquely barcoded TCR beta cDNA molecule for every two T cells. Donors of different ages were randomly distributed across sequencing lanes to avoid experimental bias. The donors were split into four age groups: young (average around 17 years), middle-aged (roughly 39), aged (around 67) and long-lived (roughly 80). The study analyzed two additional independent replicas of 1 million unique cDNA reads from the same blood draw for two donors, one aged 18 to 30 and one aged 80 or older. The study measured age-related changes in TCR beta repertoire diversity using deep sequencing normalized with unique cDNA molecular identifiers. Broader findings and caveats from the paper: The CMV infection status of donors was not known, potentially confounding age-related changes in expanded clonotypes. Since profiling was done on bulk unsorted PBMCs, naive and antigen-experienced compartments could not be conclusively compared. The long-lived group showed more naive CD4+ T cells, fewer expanded clones and increased TCR diversity than the aged group, suggesting age selection. Estimates of total diversity from one million sequenced T cells were regarded as lower bounds and underestimates. As age increased, observed TCR beta diversity per million T cells dropped in a roughly linear way, and a significant reduction was already evident by age 40. The percentage of naive T cells measured by flow cytometry correlated strongly with observed TCR beta diversity.

Library method: 5' RACE. Sequencing took place on an Illumina HiSeq 2500. A second PCR of about 7 to 12 cycles was performed with a sample-barcoded 5' primer and a J-beta primer mix. A template-switch 5' adaptor carrying 12 random nucleotides introduced a unique molecular identifier onto each TCR beta cDNA molecule. Each sample yielded at least 3 million CDR3-containing paired-end reads. First-strand cDNA synthesis was performed from all RNA using the Mint cDNA synthesis kit, with priming by a TRBC-specific oligonucleotide. After uracil-DNA glycosylase treatment, a first 18-cycle PCR used universal primers M1SS and BC2_uni_R on all cDNA. The published analysis was carried out like this. For normalization, 1 million high-quality reads were randomly selected from each sample, with every read carrying a distinct molecular identifier. Reads with shared molecular identifiers were discarded instead of being binned into consensus sequences. CDR3 identification, clonotype clustering and error correction used MiTCR with a Q25 quality threshold and the strictest error-elimination algorithm. A nonparametric unseen species model using Euler transformation provided a lower-bound estimate of total TCR beta diversity. TCRdb took the public reads, trimmed them with fastp at Q25, ran MiXCR for clone calling and kept in-frame beta chains. Entries are consolidated by CDR3 protein sequence, retaining the most common genes and DNA. The V and J calls here are based on TCRdb, not the publication. Across this sample there are about 1.5 million distinct CDR3 sequences, with 35% to 45% seen only once. The ten largest clones capture 4% of the sample.

The sequencing input was blood. The clonotype comes from a woman younger than 35 in good health.

CDR3 region: CASSSGRLAGFQETQYF. The nucleotide sequence is given as TGTGCCAGCAGTTCGGGGAGGCTAGCGGGGTTTCAAGAGACCCAGTACTTC. The rearranged chain carries TRBV12-3 or TRBV12-4 and TRBJ2-5; 9 nucleotides in the junction match TRBD2. V is trimmed back by 4 bases and J by 2 bases, and the junction contains 11 bases that no gene match accounts for. Inclusive of the bounding cysteine and phenylalanine, the CDR3 is 17 residues long. Only the CDR3 portion is preserved as DNA: 51 bases, with reading frame beginning at the first base.